This T cell receptor beta chain came from a study of spatial heterogeneity in lung cancer. In the study overall: A unique TCR and UMI combination showed up more than ten times in raw reads, on average. Findings and caveats of the study: Intratumoral expanded alpha and beta TCR counts were found to track tumor mutation counts.

Concerning this clonotype: Its specificity is unknown.

Individually, TCR cDNA molecules were each labelled with a unique molecular identifier. MiXCR, run by TCRdb on the 5' RACE reads, gives a single entry per CDR3 protein. The profile shows 9,100 or so distinct CDR3 sequences, approximately 54% of them singletons. Trimming cost V 4 bases and J 5 bases, with 12 bases left between them. This CDR3 has 14 amino acids. Germline values: CDR1 DFQATT, CDR2 SNEGSKA (reference sequence). Time point given: sample taken at primary tumor resection. Sequencing covered unsorted whole RNA taken from tumor, nontumor lung or frozen PBMC. The sequence was obtained from a female donor with early-stage non-small cell lung cancer. This specimen consisted of lung tumor tissue, obtained at surgery. The V and J genes are TRBV20-1 and TRBJ1-6; D may be TRBD1 (5 bases). The CDR3 reads CSAIGTRNNSPLHF. The CDR3 nucleotides are TGCAGTGCTATAGGGACGAGGAATAATTCACCCCTCCACTTT.